The clone carrying this TCR beta chain was seen repeatedly, ten times or more. Antigen specificity is unknown. This CDR3 region has 15 residues. V shed 4 bases and J 5 bases; nucleotides not matched to a gene: 8. Germline V gene data show CDR1 as DFQATT and CDR2 as SNEGSKA (reference sequence). The data originate from a study of CD8 T cells in ankylosing spondylitis. TCRdb itself ran the 5' RACE reads through MiXCR, one entry per CDR3 protein. This table has under 250,000 distinct CDR3 sequences, approximately 12% appearing once. General study results and limits: Disease-associated clones were reportedly significantly overrepresented in matched ankylosing spondylitis synovial fluid.

The receptor's source is a male donor with ankylosing spondylitis or in good health (not recorded which). Sequencing was done on a sample of blood, either unsorted or a sorted T cell fraction (not recorded which). The rearrangement uses TRBV20-1 and TRBJ2-1; TRBD1 matches 10 bases. The DNA of the CDR3 is TGCAGTGCTACAACGGGACAGGGGTTAAACAATGAGCAGTTCTTC. This codes for CSATTGQGLNNEQFF.